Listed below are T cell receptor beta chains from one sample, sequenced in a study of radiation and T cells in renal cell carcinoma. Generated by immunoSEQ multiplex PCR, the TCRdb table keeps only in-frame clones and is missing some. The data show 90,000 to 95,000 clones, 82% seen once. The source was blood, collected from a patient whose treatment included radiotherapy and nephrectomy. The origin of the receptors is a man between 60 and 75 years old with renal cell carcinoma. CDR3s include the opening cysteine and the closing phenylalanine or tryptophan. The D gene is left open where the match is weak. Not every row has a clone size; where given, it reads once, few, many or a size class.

CDR3 DNA: TGTGCCAGTAGTTGGCCAGTTCCTTTAATGAACACTGAAGCTTTCTTT
CDR3 protein: CASSWPVPLMNTEAFF
D gene: .
J gene: TRBJ1-1
clone size: .
CDR3 length: 16
V gene: TRBV19

CDR3 DNA: TGTGCCAGCAGTGTATCCGGGAGGGCGAACACCGGGGAGCTGTTTTTT
CDR3 protein: CASSVSGRANTGELFF
D gene: TRBD2
J gene: TRBJ2-2
clone size: .
CDR3 length: 16
V gene: TRBV2

CDR3 DNA: TGTGCCAGTAGTATGGCGCGGGGACTCGGCGATCAGCCCCAGCATTTT
CDR3 protein: CASSMARGLGDQPQHF
D gene: .
J gene: TRBJ1-5
clone size: .
CDR3 length: 16
V gene: TRBV19

CDR3 DNA: TGTGCCAGCAGCGTAGCTCCTGGTAGCGGCACAGATACGCAGTATTTT
CDR3 protein: CASSVAPGSGTDTQYF
D gene: .
J gene: TRBJ2-3
clone size: once
CDR3 length: 16
V gene: TRBV9

CDR3 DNA: TGTGCCTGGACAATCCGGGACAGGGGACTTCGCAATCAGCCCCAGCATTTT
CDR3 protein: CAWTIRDRGLRNQPQHF
D gene: TRBD1
J gene: TRBJ1-5
clone size: .
CDR3 length: 17
V gene: TRBV30

CDR3 DNA: TGTGCCAGCAGTGATCCTCGGACAGTTTCTAGCAATCAGCCCCAGCATTTT
CDR3 protein: CASSDPRTVSSNQPQHF
D gene: .
J gene: TRBJ1-5
clone size: .
CDR3 length: 17
V gene: TRBV6-1

CDR3 DNA: TGTGCCAGCAGCGGAAGGACAGGGTTGGGCGAGCAGTACTTC
CDR3 protein: CASSGRTGLGEQYF
D gene: TRBD1
J gene: TRBJ2-7
clone size: .
CDR3 length: 14
V gene: TRBV7-2

CDR3 DNA: TGTGCCAGCAGTCCCGACGGGACAGGGGCTGGCACCGGGGAGCTGTTTTTT
CDR3 protein: CASSPDGTGAGTGELFF
D gene: TRBD1
J gene: TRBJ2-2
clone size: .
CDR3 length: 17
V gene: TRBV7-3

CDR3 DNA: TGCGCCAGCAGCCCGACGGGGACAGCGAATTACAATGAGCAGTTCTTC
CDR3 protein: CASSPTGTANYNEQFF
D gene: TRBD1
J gene: TRBJ2-1
clone size: .
CDR3 length: 16
V gene: TRBV5-1

CDR3 DNA: TGTGCCAGCAGCGTAGGCACGGTTCAACCCGACACTGAAGCTTTCTTT
CDR3 protein: CASSVGTVQPDTEAFF
D gene: .
J gene: TRBJ1-1
clone size: .
CDR3 length: 16
V gene: TRBV9

CDR3 DNA: TGCAGCGTCGCCCGGAACAGGGGGCCTGGGGCCAACGTCCTGACTTTC
CDR3 protein: CSVARNRGPGANVLTF
D gene: TRBD1
J gene: TRBJ2-6
clone size: .
CDR3 length: 16
V gene: TRBV29-1

CDR3 DNA: TGTGCCAGCAGTCCCCTGGGGGACCAGAATGAAAAACTGTTTTTT
CDR3 protein: CASSPLGDQNEKLFF
D gene: .
J gene: TRBJ1-4
clone size: .
CDR3 length: 15
V gene: TRBV6-6

CDR3 DNA: TGTGCCAGCAGCGCTAGCGGGAGCTCCAACAATGAGCAGTTCTTC
CDR3 protein: CASSASGSSNNEQFF
D gene: TRBD2
J gene: TRBJ2-1
clone size: .
CDR3 length: 15
V gene: TRBV9

CDR3 DNA: TGCGCCAGCAGCCAAGGCCATAGCGGCAACAATGAGCAGTTCTTC
CDR3 protein: CASSQGHSGNNEQFF
D gene: .
J gene: TRBJ2-1
clone size: .
CDR3 length: 15
V gene: TRBV4-3

CDR3 DNA: TGTGCCAGCAGCACCTGGACTAGCGGGAGGTCTGACAATGAGCAGTTCTTC
CDR3 protein: CASSTWTSGRSDNEQFF
D gene: TRBD2
J gene: TRBJ2-1
clone size: .
CDR3 length: 17
V gene: TRBV14

CDR3 DNA: TGTGCCAGCATTCCAGCATCGCGCAATGAGCAGTTCTTC
CDR3 protein: CASIPASRNEQFF
D gene: .
J gene: TRBJ2-1
clone size: .
CDR3 length: 13
V gene: TRBV27

CDR3 DNA: TGTGCCAGCAGCCCGGACCTTGGAAACACCATATATTTT
CDR3 protein: CASSPDLGNTIYF
D gene: .
J gene: TRBJ1-3
clone size: .
CDR3 length: 13
V gene: TRBV9

CDR3 DNA: TGTGCCAGCAGCTTCCCGGGCAGGGAAGAGACCCAGTACTTC
CDR3 protein: CASSFPGREETQYF
D gene: .
J gene: TRBJ2-5
clone size: .
CDR3 length: 14
V gene: TRBV21-1

CDR3 DNA: TGTGCCAGTAGTATAGCGGGAGTCGGCAATGAGCAGTTCTTC
CDR3 protein: CASSIAGVGNEQFF
D gene: .
J gene: TRBJ2-1
clone size: few
CDR3 length: 14
V gene: TRBV19

CDR3 DNA: TGTGCCAGCAGTTTGGTCGTGACTAGCGGGATTGGTACAGATACGCAGTATTTT
CDR3 protein: CASSLVVTSGIGTDTQYF
D gene: TRBD2
J gene: TRBJ2-3
clone size: .
CDR3 length: 18
V gene: TRBV27

CDR3 DNA: TGTGCCAGCAGCCCAAAAGGCACAGATACGCAGTATTTT
CDR3 protein: CASSPKGTDTQYF
D gene: .
J gene: TRBJ2-3
clone size: .
CDR3 length: 13
V gene: TRBV7-7

CDR3 DNA: TGTGCCAGCAACGGAGCAGGGTCGCCCAACACTGAAGCTTTCTTT
CDR3 protein: CASNGAGSPNTEAFF
D gene: .
J gene: TRBJ1-1
clone size: .
CDR3 length: 15
V gene: TRBV6-6

CDR3 DNA: TGTGCCAGCAGTTTATCGGGGACAGCTAACTATGGCTACACCTTC
CDR3 protein: CASSLSGTANYGYTF
D gene: TRBD1
J gene: TRBJ1-2
clone size: .
CDR3 length: 15
V gene: TRBV27

CDR3 DNA: TGTGCCAGCAGCTCGCAGACTAGTGGAGAGACCCAGTACTTC
CDR3 protein: CASSSQTSGETQYF
D gene: .
J gene: TRBJ2-5
clone size: .
CDR3 length: 14
V gene: TRBV7-2

CDR3 DNA: TGTGCCAGCAGCCCCGGACAGGGGCCCTATTCACTCTATGGCTACACCTTC
CDR3 protein: CASSPGQGPYSLYGYTF
D gene: TRBD1
J gene: TRBJ1-2
clone size: .
CDR3 length: 17
V gene: TRBV11-2

CDR3 DNA: TGTGCCAGCAGTTTCGTAGCGGGGGGCGGGGAGCAGTACTTC
CDR3 protein: CASSFVAGGGEQYF
D gene: TRBD2
J gene: TRBJ2-7
clone size: .
CDR3 length: 14
V gene: TRBV27

CDR3 DNA: TGTGCCAGCAGTTTCGACGAGCAGTACTTC
CDR3 protein: CASSFDEQYF
D gene: .
J gene: TRBJ2-7
clone size: few
CDR3 length: 10
V gene: TRBV25-1

CDR3 DNA: TGCGCCAGCAGCCAAGGGTTGAGACACACTAACTATGGCTACACCTTC
CDR3 protein: CASSQGLRHTNYGYTF
D gene: .
J gene: TRBJ1-2
clone size: .
CDR3 length: 16
V gene: TRBV4-1

CDR3 DNA: TGTGCCAGCAGCGTAGACAGTCAAGGGGATACGCAGTATTTT
CDR3 protein: CASSVDSQGDTQYF
D gene: .
J gene: TRBJ2-3
clone size: .
CDR3 length: 14
V gene: TRBV9

CDR3 DNA: TGTGCCAGCAGTTCCGGGACGTACTTTAGCTCCTACGAGCAGTACTTC
CDR3 protein: CASSSGTYFSSYEQYF
D gene: .
J gene: TRBJ2-7
clone size: .
CDR3 length: 16
V gene: TRBV28

CDR3 DNA: TGTGCCAGCAGTGGTCCGCTAGCGGGAGTTGACAATGAGCAGTTCTTC
CDR3 protein: CASSGPLAGVDNEQFF
D gene: TRBD2
J gene: TRBJ2-1
clone size: once
CDR3 length: 16
V gene: TRBV2

CDR3 DNA: TGTGCCAGTAGTCACGGCGGGAGGGCAGGGGAGACCCAGTACTTC
CDR3 protein: CASSHGGRAGETQYF
D gene: TRBD2
J gene: TRBJ2-5
clone size: .
CDR3 length: 15
V gene: TRBV19

CDR3 DNA: TGTGCCAGCAGCTTATTTAAGGGGGGGAGGACTGAAGCTTTCTTT
CDR3 protein: CASSLFKGGRTEAFF
D gene: .
J gene: TRBJ1-1
clone size: .
CDR3 length: 15
V gene: TRBV7-2

CDR3 DNA: TGTGCCAGCAGGGCGCCCGGTGGGGTTGAGCAGTACTTC
CDR3 protein: CASRAPGGVEQYF
D gene: .
J gene: TRBJ2-7
clone size: few
CDR3 length: 13
V gene: TRBV28

CDR3 DNA: TGTGCCAGCAGCTTGCAACAGGGGGTCCAAGAGACCCAGTACTTC
CDR3 protein: CASSLQQGVQETQYF
D gene: TRBD1
J gene: TRBJ2-5
clone size: .
CDR3 length: 15
V gene: TRBV5-4

CDR3 DNA: TGTGCCATCAGTCAGGACAGGGGAACCGGGGAGCTGTTTTTT
CDR3 protein: CAISQDRGTGELFF
D gene: TRBD1
J gene: TRBJ2-2
clone size: .
CDR3 length: 14
V gene: TRBV10-3

CDR3 DNA: TGTGCCAGTGACAGGACTAGCGGGAGCGATGAGCAGTTCTTC
CDR3 protein: CASDRTSGSDEQFF
D gene: TRBD2
J gene: TRBJ2-1
clone size: .
CDR3 length: 14
V gene: TRBV19

CDR3 DNA: TGTGCCTGGAGCCGACAGGGGTACTATGGCTACACCTTC
CDR3 protein: CAWSRQGYYGYTF
D gene: TRBD1
J gene: TRBJ1-2
clone size: .
CDR3 length: 13
V gene: TRBV30

CDR3 DNA: TGTGCCAGCAGTTCCGATATGAACACTGAAGCTTTCTTT
CDR3 protein: CASSSDMNTEAFF
D gene: .
J gene: TRBJ1-1
clone size: .
CDR3 length: 13
V gene: TRBV6-6

CDR3 DNA: TGTGCCAGCAGTTTAAGCCCTGGGAGAGAAGCTTTCTTT
CDR3 protein: CASSLSPGREAFF
D gene: .
J gene: TRBJ1-1
clone size: .
CDR3 length: 13
V gene: TRBV27

CDR3 DNA: TGTGCCAGCAGCCCGCCCGGTTTTTACACCGGGGAGCTGTTTTTT
CDR3 protein: CASSPPGFYTGELFF
D gene: .
J gene: TRBJ2-2
clone size: .
CDR3 length: 15
V gene: TRBV7-3

CDR3 DNA: TGTGCCAGCAGCTTAGTGGGAGGGACCGGGGAGCTGTTTTTT
CDR3 protein: CASSLVGGTGELFF
D gene: TRBD2
J gene: TRBJ2-2
clone size: few
CDR3 length: 14
V gene: TRBV11-2

CDR3 DNA: TGTGCCAGCAGTTACGGGCTGGGTTACGGTGAAGCTTTCTTT
CDR3 protein: CASSYGLGYGEAFF
D gene: .
J gene: TRBJ1-1
clone size: .
CDR3 length: 14
V gene: TRBV6-5

CDR3 DNA: TGCGCCAGCAGCTTGGAGTCCAGGGTGGATTTGACAGATACGCAGTATTTT
CDR3 protein: CASSLESRVDLTDTQYF
D gene: .
J gene: TRBJ2-3
clone size: .
CDR3 length: 17
V gene: TRBV5-1

CDR3 DNA: TGTGCCAGCAGTTCCCTTGGGACAGGGCCGGCAGATACGCAGTATTTT
CDR3 protein: CASSSLGTGPADTQYF
D gene: TRBD1
J gene: TRBJ2-3
clone size: .
CDR3 length: 16
V gene: TRBV27